These T cell receptor beta chains were read from a single sample in a study of tumor-infiltrating lymphocytes in localized non-small cell lung cancer. The repertoire was sequenced with immunoSEQ multiplex PCR; TCRdb's copy has only in-frame clones and lacks some. The table has 10,000 to 15,000 clones, roughly 80% seen once. Input material: uninvolved lung tissue not adjacent to the tumor. Source of these receptors: a human donor with non-small cell lung cancer. Each CDR3 is given with its conserved first and last residue. D genes are given only for firm matches. Clone size appears in some rows only: once, few, many, or a class for an expanded clone.

abundance	v_gene	j_gene	d_gene	CDR3nt	CDR3aa
NA	TRBV7-9	TRBJ1-2	NA	TGTGCCAGCAGCCGACAGGCCCTTTATGGCTACACCTTC	CASSRQALYGYTF
NA	TRBV4-3	TRBJ2-1	TRBD2	TGCGCCAGCAGCCAAGATTACGCTAGCGGGGGGGCCTTGCAGTTCTTC	CASSQDYASGGALQFF
NA	TRBV6-6	TRBJ2-7	NA	TGTGCCAGCAGTCCCCCGGGACCCGGTGGGGAGCAGTACTTC	CASSPPGPGGEQYF
NA	TRBV7-2	TRBJ2-3	NA	TGTGCCAGCAGCCGGGCGGGACTCCCCACAGATACGCAGTATTTT	CASSRAGLPTDTQYF
NA	TRBV6-1	TRBJ2-7	NA	TGTGCCAGCAGTGAGGGGCAAGAGACCTACGAGCAGTACTTC	CASSEGQETYEQYF
NA	TRBV9	TRBJ2-3	NA	TGTGCCAGCAGCGTAGTTGATGGACTCGGGCAGTATTTT	CASSVVDGLGQYF
NA	TRBV10-3	TRBJ1-5	TRBD1	TGTGCCATCAAGGGGACAGGGTCGGATCAGCCCCAGCATTTT	CAIKGTGSDQPQHF
NA	TRBV7-8	TRBJ2-5	TRBD2	TGTGCCAGCAGCTTAGCGTTACTAGCGGGGGGAACGGGGGAGACCCAGTACTTC	CASSLALLAGGTGETQYF
NA	TRBV7-9	TRBJ2-7	NA	TGTGCCAGCAGCTTAGCCAGGGGCTACGAGCAGTACTTC	CASSLARGYEQYF
once	TRBV4-3	TRBJ1-2	NA	TGCGCCAGCAGCCAAGACAGAGCAAACTATGGCTACACCTTC	CASSQDRANYGYTF
NA	TRBV9	TRBJ2-2	NA	TGTGCCAGCAGCGTCAATACAGGGTTCGGCACCGGGGAGCTGTTTTTT	CASSVNTGFGTGELFF
NA	TRBV4-3	TRBJ1-5	NA	TGCGCCAGCAGCCAAGAGGCCCAGGGCAATCAGCCCCAGCATTTT	CASSQEAQGNQPQHF
NA	TRBV7-2	TRBJ1-3	NA	TGTGCCAGCAGCTCCCAGAAGGGGGGGGGCGGTTTGACCATATATTTT	CASSSQKGGGGLTIYF
NA	TRBV7-2	TRBJ1-1	TRBD1	TGTGCCAGCAGCTTAGGTCAGGGGGTGATCGGGAACACTGAAGCTTTCTTT	CASSLGQGVIGNTEAFF
NA	TRBV19	TRBJ1-2	NA	TGTGCCAGTACCAGGACAGACAACGGGGGCTACACCTTC	CASTRTDNGGYTF
NA	TRBV5-1	TRBJ2-1	TRBD2	TGCGCCACCCGGGGGGGCGGTCCATACAATGAGCAGTTCTTC	CATRGGGPYNEQFF
NA	TRBV5-1	TRBJ2-5	TRBD1	TGCGCCAGCAGCAAACGGACAGGGGGCACGGCGGAGACCCAGTACTTC	CASSKRTGGTAETQYF
NA	TRBV25-1	TRBJ2-3	TRBD1	TGTGCCAGCAGTCCGACAGGGGGTTCAGATACGCAGTATTTT	CASSPTGGSDTQYF
NA	TRBV19	TRBJ2-2	NA	TGTGCCAGTAGTATGAAGGGGGGGAGCACCGGGGAGCTGTTTTTT	CASSMKGGSTGELFF